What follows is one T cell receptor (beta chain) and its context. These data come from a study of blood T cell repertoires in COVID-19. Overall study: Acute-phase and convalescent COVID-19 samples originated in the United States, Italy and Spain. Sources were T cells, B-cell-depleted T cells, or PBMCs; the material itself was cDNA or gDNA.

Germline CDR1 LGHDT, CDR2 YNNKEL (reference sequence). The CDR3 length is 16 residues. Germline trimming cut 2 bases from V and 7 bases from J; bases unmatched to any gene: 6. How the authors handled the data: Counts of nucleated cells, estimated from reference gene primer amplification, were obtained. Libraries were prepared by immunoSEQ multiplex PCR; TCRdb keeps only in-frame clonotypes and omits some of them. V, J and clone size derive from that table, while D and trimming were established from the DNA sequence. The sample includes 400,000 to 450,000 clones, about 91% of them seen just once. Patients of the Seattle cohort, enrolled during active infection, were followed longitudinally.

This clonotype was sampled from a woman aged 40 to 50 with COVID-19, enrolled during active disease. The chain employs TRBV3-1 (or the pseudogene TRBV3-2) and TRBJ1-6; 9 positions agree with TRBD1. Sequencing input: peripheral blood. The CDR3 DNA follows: TGTGCCAGCAGCCAAACAGGGGGCTGGGAGAATTCACCCCTCCACTTT. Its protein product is CASSQTGGWENSPLHF.